Listed here are 5 T cell receptor beta chains from one sample, sequenced in a study of cytomegalovirus exposure and HLA in healthy donors. The study ran its PCR with 60 Vbeta and 13 Jbeta primers. Produced via immunoSEQ multiplex PCR; TCRdb's table is partial and in-frame only. The table has about 140,000 clones, over 60% seen once; the top ten hold approximately 3.4%. Sample: PBMCs. The source of these receptors is a man aged 40-55 years in good health and CMV-seronegative.

The chain recombines TRBV10-3 with TRBJ1-2; TRBD1 aligns across 10 bases. Germline loops: CDR1 ENHRY, CDR2 SYGVKD. The CDR3 loop spans 15 amino acids. J lost 7 bases, V lost 0 bases, and 5 bases had no gene match. CDR3 DNA sequence: TGTGCCATCAGTGAGTCTTCCGGGACAGGGGTTGGCTACACCTTC. It specifies CAISESSGTGVGYTF.

The chain is built from TRBV7-9 and TRBJ2-7; D is unclear. From germline, CDR1 is SEHNR and CDR2 FQNEAQ (reference sequence). With 5 bases removed from V and 0 bases from J, the gap between germline ends came to 17 bases. The CDR3 is 16 residues long. The CDR3 is CASSRPDTDSSYEQYF. CDR3 nucleotide sequence: TGTGCCAGCAGCCGACCCGACACAGATAGCTCCTACGAGCAGTACTTC.

This clone has more than one count but fewer than ten. J is TRBJ2-7 and V is TRBV7-9; 10 bases are a match to TRBD1. CDR1 and CDR2 from the germline V gene are SEHNR and FQNEAQ (reference sequence). CDR3 length equals 15 residues. The trim removed 7 bases at V and 5 bases at J, leaving 11 bases unmatched. As DNA, the CDR3 is TGTGCCAGCACGCACCGGGACAGGGGTTTCGACGAGCAGTACTTC. It is translated as CASTHRDRGFDEQYF.

This rearrangement joins TRBV5-1 to TRBJ2-7; possible D gene TRBD1, 5 bases. Per germline, CDR1 SGHRS and CDR2 YFSETQ. CDR3 length: 14 amino acids. V lost 1 base and J lost 2, with 10 bases in between. This CDR3 reads CASSLLQDPYEQYF. Written as DNA, the CDR3 is TGCGCCAGCAGCTTGCTACAGGATCCCTACGAGCAGTACTTC.

V usage is TRBV6-1 and J usage is TRBJ2-7; a weak D match, TRBD2 (6 bases). The CDR3 length is 18 residues. The V gene's germline CDR1 is MNHNS and CDR2 SASEGT. V dropped 1 base and J dropped 4 bases, with 23 bases sitting between them. The CDR3 coding sequence is TGTGCCAGCAGTGAAGGTTTAATAGCGGCGGGGAACCCATACGAGCAGTACTTC. Its translation: CASSEGLIAAGNPYEQYF.